The entry below describes one TCR beta chain. These data belong to a study of blood T cell repertoires in COVID-19. Across the study: PBMCs, B-cell-depleted T cells, or T cells were the source of the cDNA or gDNA that made up the material.

Authors' processing steps: How many nucleated cells were present was estimated from reference gene primer amplification. Assay: immunoSEQ multiplex PCR; the TCRdb copy retains only in-frame clones and omits some. V and J calls and clone size are those listed in that table; D and trimming were worked out from the DNA. The sample has 95,000 to 120,000 clones, less than 75% seen once. The source is a woman aged 40 to 55 with acute or convalescent COVID-19. The sample taken for sequencing was peripheral blood.

CDR3 residues: CATSDLGGSSTDTQYF. The CDR3 nucleotides read TGTGCCACCAGTGATTTAGGGGGCAGTTCCACAGATACGCAGTATTTT. This chain joins TRBV24-1 and TRBJ2-3, with 7 bases aligning to TRBD1. The J segment lost 2 bases and the V segment lost 1 base, leaving 5 bases of the junction unmatched. CDR1 is KGHDR and CDR2 is SFDVKD in the germline V gene. CDR3 length: 16 residues.